These 26 T cell receptor beta chains share one sample of origin, sequenced in a study of T cell responses to AZD1222 COVID-19 vaccine. Profiling relied on immunoSEQ multiplex PCR, and the TCRdb table lists in-frame clones only, not all of them. With some 150,000 clones in the sample, the ten largest clones hold about 2.2%. Sequencing was carried out using peripheral blood. The receptor set was obtained from an adult in good health.

This rearrangement joins TRBV24-1 to TRBJ1-6; D not resolved. V was shortened by 5 bases and J by 8 bases, with 15 bases between the two germline ends. Germline V gene lookup returns CDR1 KGHDR and CDR2 SFDVKD. The CDR3 runs to 15 residues. CDR3 nucleotides: TGTGCCACCAGTGGAGAGTCTCACGATCATTCACCCCTCCACTTT. It is translated as CATSGESHDHSPLHF.

The rearrangement links TRBV7-9 to TRBJ1-3; D remains ambiguous. In germline, CDR1 is SEHNR, CDR2 FQNEAQ (reference sequence). V gave up 1 base and J gave up 0 bases, with 10 bases separating them. The CDR3 is 16 residues long. CDR3 in DNA: TGTGCCAGCAGCTTAGGCCCGGCGGGCTCTGGAAACACCATATATTTT. Encoded protein: CASSLGPAGSGNTIYF. Supplemented by reference TRBV7-9 and TRBJ1-3, the full variable domain reads DTGVSQNPRHKITKRGQNVTFRCDPISEHNRLYWYRQTLGQGPEFLTYFQNEAQLEKSRLLSDRFSAERPKGSFSTLEIQRTEQGDSAMYLCASSLGPAGSGNTIYFGEGSWLTVV.

The chain is built from TRBV28 and TRBJ2-2; the D is unclear. The V end was cut by 6 bases, the J end by 2 bases, with 4 bases between. CDR1 is MDHEN and CDR2 is SYDVKM in the germline V gene. The CDR3 has 12 amino acids. This chain's CDR3 is CASRRNTGELFF. The CDR3 coding sequence is TGTGCCAGCAGACGTAACACCGGGGAGCTGTTTTTT.

In nucleotides, the CDR3 is TGCGCCAGCAGCTTACGGACAGGGAACGGAAGGGAGCTGTTTTTT. Amino acids: CASSLRTGNGRELFF. J is TRBJ2-2 and V is TRBV5-1, with 8 bases matching TRBD1. Trimming removed 2 bases from V and 9 bases from J; junction bases left unmatched: 9. The CDR3 loop spans 15 amino acids. Looked up from germline, CDR1 is SGHRS and CDR2 is YFSETQ.

This chain uses TRBV9 with TRBJ1-2, with D possibly matching TRBD1 (5 bases). Germline CDR1 and CDR2: SGDLS and YYNGEE. V was shortened by 4 bases and J by 0 bases, with 13 bases between the two germline ends. The CDR3 runs 15 residues. The CDR3 nucleotides read TGTGCCAGCAGCTCTGAGACAGAACCTAACTATGGCTACACCTTC. Amino acid sequence: CASSSETEPNYGYTF. The entire variable domain, with the rest obtained from reference TRBV9 and TRBJ1-2, is as follows: DSGVTQTPKHLITATGQRVTLRCSPRSGDLSVYWYQQSLDQGLQFLIQYYNGEERAKGNILERFSAQQFPDLHSELNLSSLELGDSALYFCASSSETEPNYGYTFGSGTRLTVV.

The chain carries TRBV5-6 and TRBJ1-2; D remains ambiguous. CDR3 length equals 13 residues. V lost 0 bases, J lost 2 bases, and 5 bases lay in between. Germline V gene data show CDR1 as SGHDT and CDR2 as YYEEEE. CDR3 sequence: CASSLARNYGYTF. CDR3 sequence (DNA): TGTGCCAGCAGCTTGGCCCGCAACTATGGCTACACCTTC.

The chain recombines TRBV2 with TRBJ1-4, with TRBD1 matching 9 bases. This CDR3 is built from 17 residues. Germline lookup yields CDR1 SNHLY and CDR2 FYNNEI. V dropped 5 bases and J dropped 4; count of bases not matched to a gene: 11. The CDR3 sequence: CASSPGTGRTGNEKLFF. In nucleotides, the CDR3 is TGTGCCAGCAGTCCCGGGACAGGGAGGACGGGTAATGAAAAACTGTTTTTT.

This chain uses TRBV11-3 with TRBJ2-1, with D maybe TRBD1 (6 bases). V lost 1 base and J lost 9, with 10 bases in between. Germline V gene sequence: CDR1 SGHNT, CDR2 YENEEA. The CDR3 covers 13 residues. The CDR3 DNA reads as TGTGCCAGCAGCTTAGGCAGGGGAGCTGAGCAGTTCTTC. Translated, it gives CASSLGRGAEQFF.

The rearrangement uses TRBV2 and TRBJ1-2; 10 bases line up with TRBD1. Germline lookup yields CDR1 SNHLY and CDR2 FYNNEI. V lost 2 bases and J lost 6; bases outside the gene matches: 12. The CDR3 spans 17 residues. The CDR3 nucleotides are TGTGCCAGCAGTGAACTAAGACAGGGGGCAGGTATGGATGGCTACACCTTC. It codes for CASSELRQGAGMDGYTF.

The V and J genes are TRBV5-4 and TRBJ1-2; 8 bases are a match to TRBD1. This CDR3 contains 13 residues. CDR1 SGHNT and CDR2 YYREEE come from the germline V gene (reference sequence). With 4 bases clipped from V and 6 bases from J, the junction kept 5 bases outside the gene matches. CDR3 residues: CASSRTGRDGYTF. The DNA of the CDR3 is TGTGCCAGCAGCAGGACAGGGCGAGATGGCTACACCTTC.

The chain is built from TRBV15 and TRBJ1-2, with no clear D. Trimming pared 0 bases from V and 4 bases from J, leaving 12 bases between. This CDR3 comprises 15 residues. Germline V gene data show CDR1 as LNHNV and CDR2 as YYDKDF (reference sequence). The CDR3 DNA follows: TGTGCCACCAGCAGAGATTTGTCAGGCGCCTATGGCTACACCTTC. This codes for CATSRDLSGAYGYTF.

This sequence joins TRBV6-2 or TRBV6-3 and TRBJ2-3; tentatively, D is TRBD1 (6 bases). The CDR3 sequence is 14 residues long. The V and J ends lost 2 bases and 4 bases respectively, with 10 bases between them. Looked up from germline, CDR1 is MNHEY and CDR2 is SVGEGT. Here the CDR3 reads CASSYTRGADTQYF. The CDR3 nucleotides are TGTGCCAGCAGTTACACCAGGGGAGCAGATACGCAGTATTTT.

This rearrangement joins TRBV10-2 to TRBJ2-7; D might be TRBD2 (5 bases). CDR1 is WSHSY, CDR2 SAAADI, per germline. The CDR3 sequence is 13 residues long. Trimming took off 4 bases at V and 6 bases at J, with 13 bases between the two ends. The CDR3, as DNA: TGCGCCAGCAGTGTCAGCGGCTCAAGCGAGCAGTACTTC. Translated: CASSVSGSSEQYF.

This sequence joins TRBV7-2 and TRBJ2-2, with 9 bases lining up with TRBD2. This CDR3 spans 16 amino acids. Germline values: CDR1 SGHTA, CDR2 FQGNSA. After removal of 3 bases from V and 6 bases from J, the junction contained 8 bases not matched to a gene. The CDR3 here is CASSFGGGAFSGELFF. CDR3 DNA sequence: TGTGCCAGCAGCTTCGGCGGGGGGGCCTTTTCCGGGGAGCTGTTTTTT.

This chain links TRBV7-8 with TRBJ2-2; no clear D. The CDR3 extends over 13 amino acids. Germline CDR1 is SGHVS and CDR2 is FQNEAQ. Trimming took 7 bases from V and 2 from J, leaving 8 bases between them. In nucleotides, the CDR3 is TGTGCCAGCATTAAGGGCAACACCGGGGAGCTGTTTTTT. It is translated as CASIKGNTGELFF.

This chain links TRBV7-9 with TRBJ1-2; weak D call: TRBD1 (6 bases). Germline V CDR1 and CDR2: SEHNR, FQNEAQ (reference sequence). The length of the CDR3 is 15 residues. The germline V and J ends were trimmed by 7 bases and 4 bases, with 19 bases remaining between them. The DNA of the CDR3 is TGTGCCAGCACCCCATCCCGGGACACCGTCTATGGCTACACCTTC. Protein sequence: CASTPSRDTVYGYTF.

The chain employs TRBV6-8 and TRBJ1-5; TRBD1 is a possible D gene (6 bases). Trimming stripped 9 bases from V and 0 bases from J, with 15 bases between. Per the germline V gene, CDR1 is MNHGY and CDR2 is SAAAGT. CDR3 length equals 15 residues. CDR3 coding DNA: TGTGCCAGGAAGACAGGCCGAAATAGCAATCAGCCCCAGCATTTT. Translating it yields CARKTGRNSNQPQHF.

The J gene is TRBJ1-5, the V gene TRBV20-1, with D tentatively TRBD1 (6 bases). The germline CDR1 and CDR2 sequences are DFQATT and SNEGSKA (reference sequence). V gave up 4 bases and J gave up 5 bases, with 12 bases separating them. The length of the CDR3 is 13 residues. CDR3 DNA: TGCAGTGCTACTGACAGGAACGATCAGCCCCAGCATTTT. Translated, it gives CSATDRNDQPQHF.

The chain is built from TRBV5-1 and TRBJ1-1; D is ambiguous. The CDR3 covers 13 residues. V was shortened by 0 bases and J by 3 bases, with 6 bases between the two germline ends. Germline CDR1 is SGHRS and CDR2 is YFSETQ. The CDR3, as DNA: TGCGCCAGCAGCTTGGAGGTGGACACTGAAGCTTTCTTT. Translation: CASSLEVDTEAFF.

The V call is TRBV10-1, the J call TRBJ1-1, with D perhaps matching TRBD1 (6 bases). From germline, CDR1 is WNHNN and CDR2 SYGVQD (reference sequence). This CDR3 has 13 residues. The V gene lost 5 bases and the J gene lost 4 bases, with 11 bases spanning the gap. CDR3 nucleotides: TGCGCCAGCAGTTATGGACAGACCACTGAAGCTTTCTTT. Its protein is CASSYGQTTEAFF.

The V gene is TRBV5-8, the J gene TRBJ1-4, with 8 bases that match TRBD1. This CDR3 spans 14 amino acids. Germline CDR1 and CDR2: SGHTS and YDEGEE. The trim removed 4 bases at V and 2 bases at J, leaving 1 base unmatched. The DNA of the CDR3 is TGTGCCAGCAGCCGGACAGGGACTAATGAAAAACTGTTTTTT. This codes for CASSRTGTNEKLFF.

J is TRBJ1-5 and V is TRBV9, with D unresolved. V was trimmed by 0 bases and J by 0 bases, leaving 10 bases between them. The CDR3 spans 16 residues. Germline CDR1 is SGDLS and CDR2 is YYNGEE. CDR3 in amino acids: CASSVGGVYSNQPQHF. The CDR3 bases are TGTGCCAGCAGCGTAGGGGGAGTTTATAGCAATCAGCCCCAGCATTTT.

V and J are TRBV6-2 or TRBV6-3 and TRBJ2-2; D tentatively fits TRBD1 or TRBD2 (5 bases each). Per germline, CDR1 MNHEY and CDR2 SVGEGT. The CDR3 loop spans 15 amino acids. V lost 6 bases to trimming and J lost 5 bases, with 16 bases between them. Written as DNA, the CDR3 is TGTGCCAGCAGCCCGGGGTCCCCAGGGACCGGGGAGCTGTTTTTT. Amino acid sequence: CASSPGSPGTGELFF.

The chain uses TRBV6-5 and TRBJ2-5, with D unclear. Germline V gene lookup returns CDR1 MNHEY and CDR2 SVGAGI. V was pared by 8 bases and J by 2 bases, with 9 bases between. The CDR3 length is 12 residues. DNA for the CDR3: TGTGCCAGCGTGAGTAGGCAAGAGACCCAGTACTTC. It is translated as CASVSRQETQYF.

The genes are TRBV19 and TRBJ1-4, with a possible D match to TRBD1 (5 bases). Germline CDR1 LNHDA, CDR2 SQIVND (reference sequence). This CDR3 has 16 residues. The V end was cut by 3 bases, the J end by 8 bases, with 19 bases between. The CDR3 region is CASSIGWSGTKEKLFF. The CDR3 coding sequence is TGTGCCAGTAGTATCGGGTGGTCAGGGACGAAAGAAAAACTGTTTTTT.

V and J are TRBV5-1 and TRBJ2-7; possible D gene TRBD2, 5 bases. V lost 4 bases, J lost 1 base, and 12 bases lay in between. Germline CDR1 and CDR2: SGHRS and YFSETQ. The CDR3 is 14 amino acids. In DNA form, the CDR3 reads TGCGCCAGCAGCCCGGGATCCCGTTCCTACGAGCAGTACTTC. This gives the protein CASSPGSRSYEQYF.